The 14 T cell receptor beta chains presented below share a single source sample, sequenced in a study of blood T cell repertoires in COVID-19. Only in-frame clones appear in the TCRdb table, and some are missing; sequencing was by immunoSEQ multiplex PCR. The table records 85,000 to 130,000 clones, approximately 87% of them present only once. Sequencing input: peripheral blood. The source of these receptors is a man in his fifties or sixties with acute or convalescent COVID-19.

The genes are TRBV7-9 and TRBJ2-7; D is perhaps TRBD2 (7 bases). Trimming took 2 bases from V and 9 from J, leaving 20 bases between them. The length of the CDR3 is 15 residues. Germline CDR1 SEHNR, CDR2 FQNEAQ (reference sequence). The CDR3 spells CASSLSRGASLGQYF. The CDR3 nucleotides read TGTGCCAGCAGCTTATCTCGGGGGGCTTCCCTAGGGCAGTACTTC.

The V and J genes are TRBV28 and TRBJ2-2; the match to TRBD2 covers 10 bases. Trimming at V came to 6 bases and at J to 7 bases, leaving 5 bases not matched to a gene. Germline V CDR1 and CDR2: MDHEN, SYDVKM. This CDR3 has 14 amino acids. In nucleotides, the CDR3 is TGTGCCAGCAGGTCTAGCGGGAGTATCGGGGAGCTGTTTTTT. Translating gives CASRSSGSIGELFF.

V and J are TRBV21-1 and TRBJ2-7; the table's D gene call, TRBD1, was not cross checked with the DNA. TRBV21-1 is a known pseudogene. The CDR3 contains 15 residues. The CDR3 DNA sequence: TGTGCCAGCAGCGCCCCCGGGACAGGGATACGAGCGGAGTACTTC. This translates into CASSAPGTGIRAEYF.

The CDR3 is CASSPVQGREETQYF. CDR3 in DNA: TGTGCCAGCTCACCAGTACAGGGGCGGGAAGAGACCCAGTACTTC. The J gene is TRBJ2-5, the V gene TRBV18; 7 bases are shared with TRBD1. This CDR3 contains 15 residues. V shed 2 bases and J 3 bases; nucleotides not matched to a gene: 6. The germline gives CDR1 KGHSH, CDR2 LQKENI.

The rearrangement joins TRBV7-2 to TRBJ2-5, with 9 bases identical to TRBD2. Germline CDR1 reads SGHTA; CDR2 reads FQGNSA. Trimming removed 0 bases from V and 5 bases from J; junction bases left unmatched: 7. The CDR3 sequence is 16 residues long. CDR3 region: CASSLATGGRGETQYF. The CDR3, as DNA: TGTGCCAGCAGCTTAGCTACTGGCGGGAGGGGGGAGACCCAGTACTTC.

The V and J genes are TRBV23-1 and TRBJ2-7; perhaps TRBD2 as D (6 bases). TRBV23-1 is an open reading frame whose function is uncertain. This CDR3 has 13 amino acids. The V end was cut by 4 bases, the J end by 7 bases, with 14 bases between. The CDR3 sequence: CASSPNPRGEQYF. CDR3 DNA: TGCGCCAGCAGTCCAAACCCCCGGGGGGAGCAGTACTTC.

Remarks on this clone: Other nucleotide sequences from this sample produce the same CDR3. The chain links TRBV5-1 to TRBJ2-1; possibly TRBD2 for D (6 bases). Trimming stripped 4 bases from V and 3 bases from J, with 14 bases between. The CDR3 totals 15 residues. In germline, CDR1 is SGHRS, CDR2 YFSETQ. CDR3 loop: CASSSSGTDYNEQFF. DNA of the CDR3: TGCGCCAGCAGCAGCTCGGGGACTGACTACAATGAGCAGTTCTTC.

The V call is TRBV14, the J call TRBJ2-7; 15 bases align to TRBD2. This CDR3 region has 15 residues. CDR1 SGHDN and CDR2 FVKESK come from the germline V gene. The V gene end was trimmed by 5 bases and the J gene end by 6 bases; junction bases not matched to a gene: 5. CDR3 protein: CASSGTSGRIAEQYF. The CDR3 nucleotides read TGTGCCAGCAGCGGGACTAGCGGGAGGATCGCCGAGCAGTACTTC.

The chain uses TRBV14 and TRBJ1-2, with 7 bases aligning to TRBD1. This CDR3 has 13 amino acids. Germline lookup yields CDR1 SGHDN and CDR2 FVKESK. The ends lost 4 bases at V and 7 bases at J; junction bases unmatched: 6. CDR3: CASSPTQGGGYTF. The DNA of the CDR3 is TGTGCCAGCAGCCCAACCCAGGGGGGTGGCTACACCTTC.

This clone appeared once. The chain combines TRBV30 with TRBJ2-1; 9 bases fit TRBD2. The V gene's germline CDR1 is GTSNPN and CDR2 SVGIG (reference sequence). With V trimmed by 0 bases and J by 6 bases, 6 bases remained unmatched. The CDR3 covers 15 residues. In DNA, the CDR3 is TGTGCCTGGAGTGTACTTAGCGGGAGAGGCAATGAGCAGTTCTTC. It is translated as CAWSVLSGRGNEQFF.

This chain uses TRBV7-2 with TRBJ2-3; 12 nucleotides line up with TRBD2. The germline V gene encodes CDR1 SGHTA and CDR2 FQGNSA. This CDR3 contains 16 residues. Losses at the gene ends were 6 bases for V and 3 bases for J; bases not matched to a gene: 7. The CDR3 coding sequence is TGTGCCAGCAGGCGTCGGACTAGCGGGACAACAGATACGCAGTATTTT. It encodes CASRRRTSGTTDTQYF.

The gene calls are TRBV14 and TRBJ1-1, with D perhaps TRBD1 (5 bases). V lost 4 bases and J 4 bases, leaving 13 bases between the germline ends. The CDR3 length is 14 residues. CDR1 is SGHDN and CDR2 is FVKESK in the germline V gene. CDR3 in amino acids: CASSLSLGGTEAFF. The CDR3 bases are TGTGCCAGCAGCCTGTCTCTCGGGGGCACTGAAGCTTTCTTT.

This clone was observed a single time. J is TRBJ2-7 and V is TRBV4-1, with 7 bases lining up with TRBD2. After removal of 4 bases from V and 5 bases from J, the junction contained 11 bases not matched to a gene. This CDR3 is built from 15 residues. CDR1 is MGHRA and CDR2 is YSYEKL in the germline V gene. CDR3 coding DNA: TGCGCCAGCAGCCGATCGCCCGGGAGGCGGGACGAGCAGTACTTC. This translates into CASSRSPGRRDEQYF.

This CDR3 reads CASSEYFPNVLTF. The DNA for the CDR3 is TGTGCCAGCAGTGAATATTTCCCTAACGTCCTGACTTTC. This chain joins TRBV6-1 and TRBJ2-6; the D is unclear. Germline CDR1 and CDR2: MNHNS and SASEGT. V lost 2 bases and J 10 bases, leaving 9 bases between the germline ends. The CDR3 covers 13 residues.